Detailed here is one T cell receptor beta chain. The ends were cut back, 1 base at V and 9 bases at J, with 7 bases in the middle. The CDR3 runs 12 residues. CDR1 SGHAT and CDR2 FQNNGV come from the germline V gene. The method was immunoSEQ multiplex PCR; TCRdb's version includes in-frame clones alone and lacks a portion of them. The sample lists 200,000 to 300,000 clones; around 89% were seen once. The sample is drawn from a study of blood T cell repertoires in COVID-19. The material sequenced was PBMCs or T cells enriched from blood (not recorded which). The clonotype was recovered from a woman aged 30 to 39 who had recovered from COVID-19. The genes are TRBV11-2 and TRBJ2-1, with a tentative D call TRBD1 (5 bases). CDR3 loop: CASSLGQTEQFF. CDR3 sequence (DNA): TGTGCCAGCAGCTTAGGACAGACTGAGCAGTTCTTC.